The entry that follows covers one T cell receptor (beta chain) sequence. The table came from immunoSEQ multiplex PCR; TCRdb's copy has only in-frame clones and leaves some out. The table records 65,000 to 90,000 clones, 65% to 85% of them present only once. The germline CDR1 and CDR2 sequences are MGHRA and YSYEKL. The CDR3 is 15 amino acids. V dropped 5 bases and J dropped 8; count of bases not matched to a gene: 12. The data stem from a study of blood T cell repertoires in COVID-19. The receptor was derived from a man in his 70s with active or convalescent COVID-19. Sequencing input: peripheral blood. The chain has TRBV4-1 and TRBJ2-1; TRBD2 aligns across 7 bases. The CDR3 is CASSSRTTSDHEQFF. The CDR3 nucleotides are TGCGCCAGCAGCTCGCGGACTACTAGCGACCATGAGCAGTTCTTC.